The clone carrying this T cell receptor (beta chain) was seen a single time. Its antigen is as yet unknown. The sample originates from a study of T cells in localized non-small cell lung cancer. Germline CDR1 MDHEN, CDR2 SYDVKM. The CDR3 is 16 amino acids. V was pared by 5 bases and J by 4 bases, with 6 bases of the junction left unmatched. Study-level results: Because sequencing included only one region (of the tumor), heterogeneity remains possible. In adjacent lung, a median around 57 of the top 100 tumor clones were found. Tumor trailed uninvolved adjacent lung in T cell clonality, which peaked there.

Repertoires were generated with immunoSEQ multiplex PCR, while TCRdb's copy carries only in-frame clones and drops some. The repertoire has approximately 89,000 clones, roughly 80% of them found once; the top ten carry 15% to 20%. This chain links TRBV28 with TRBJ1-3; TRBD1 aligns across 12 bases. This specimen was PBMCs, taken before any cancer treatment. The clonotype was recovered from a man between 40 and 70 years old with stage II squamous cell lung carcinoma. DNA for the CDR3: TGTGCCAGCAGTGGCCGGGACAGGGGGCCCGGAAACACCATATATTTT. Translating it yields CASSGRDRGPGNTIYF.